What follows are 21 T cell receptor beta chains derived from one specimen sequenced in a study of Ad26.COV2.S vaccination and SARS-CoV-2 variants (dated by TCRdb to 2020 to 2022). In light of the paper, this sample's treatment or condition label describes: roughly 18 received Ad26.COV2.S at low or high dose, single or two shots; several received placebo; per-sample allocation not given. For vaccine and placebo recipients, the sequenced repertoires came from samples collected on day 63 after the first injection. Receptor libraries were prepared by the immunoSEQ multiplex PCR assay. Entries here come from immuneACCESS through TCRdb and include only in-frame sequences with V and J called. Some clones fail to appear in such tables; in the studies checked, an unresolved V gene covers under half of the shortfall, and the cause of the remainder is unknown. The sample contains approximately 410,000 clones, 88% of them found a single time. The top ten clonotypes cover 3.6% of the sample.

Sequenced here: peripheral blood, sampled in a trial of Ad26.COV2.S vaccine versus placebo. These TCRs come from a person between 18 and 65 years old who received the Ad26.COV2.S COVID-19 vaccine or a placebo.

As concerns this clone: The same CDR3 also results from other DNA sequences found in this sample. The rearrangement uses TRBV28 and TRBJ1-4; a possible D gene is TRBD1 (5 bases). V gave up 6 bases and J gave up 8 bases, with 16 bases separating them. This CDR3 is built from 14 residues. In germline, CDR1 is MDHEN, CDR2 SYDVKM. The CDR3 sequence is CASSPGQGGEKLFF. CDR3 nucleotides: TGTGCCAGCAGCCCGGGGCAGGGAGGCGAAAAACTGTTTTTT.

V and J are TRBV4-2 and TRBJ2-1; D gene uncertain. This CDR3 has 17 residues. Germline values: CDR1 LGHNA, CDR2 YNFKEQ. V shed 4 bases and J shed 0 bases, with 16 bases lying between them. The CDR3 region has the DNA TGTGCCAGCAGCCGAGAGCTTGGGCGGAGCTCCTACAATGAGCAGTTCTTC. Amino acids: CASSRELGRSSYNEQFF.

This clone was recorded a few times. V is TRBV7-9 and J is TRBJ2-1, with 9 nucleotides matching TRBD2. Trimming at V came to 0 bases and at J to 8 bases, leaving 8 bases not matched to a gene. Germline CDR1 is SEHNR and CDR2 is FQNEAQ (reference sequence). The CDR3 has 16 amino acids. As DNA, the CDR3 is TGTGCCAGCAGCTTAGCGCCAGCGGGGGGAGTAGATGAGCAGTTCTTC. This gives the protein CASSLAPAGGVDEQFF.

The rearrangement joins TRBV3-1 (or the pseudogene TRBV3-2) to TRBJ2-2; 10 nucleotides agree with TRBD1. Germline trimming cut 4 bases from V and 2 bases from J; bases unmatched to any gene: 10. Germline loops: CDR1 LGHDT, CDR2 YNNKEL (reference sequence). CDR3 length: 18 residues. The CDR3 DNA is TGTGCCAGCAGCCCTGACCGTGGACAGGGGGGTAACACCGGGGAGCTGTTTTTT. It codes for CASSPDRGQGGNTGELFF.

The genes are TRBV5-1 and TRBJ2-3; the D gene is possibly TRBD1 (5 bases). The CDR3 has 14 residues. V was cut by 1 base and J by 4 bases, with 10 bases left in between. Per germline, CDR1 SGHRS and CDR2 YFSETQ. This CDR3 is CASSLWTPPDTQYF. The CDR3 DNA reads TGCGCCAGCAGCTTGTGGACACCGCCAGATACGCAGTATTTT.

The chain has TRBV20-1 and TRBJ2-7, with D possibly matching TRBD2 (6 bases). CDR1 is DFQATT, CDR2 SNEGSKA, per germline (reference sequence). The CDR3 is made up of 13 amino acids. V lost 3 bases to trimming and J lost 2 bases, with 11 bases between them. The CDR3 DNA follows: TGCAGTGCTAGTTTCGGGGGTCCCTACGAGCAGTACTTC. Its protein is CSASFGGPYEQYF.

V and J are TRBV11-2 and TRBJ2-3; no firm D call. This CDR3 region has 15 residues. Germline values: CDR1 SGHAT, CDR2 FQNNGV. Trimming cost V 3 bases and J 5 bases, with 15 bases left between them. This CDR3 reads CASSFNPHSGDTQYF. The CDR3 DNA reads as TGTGCCAGCAGCTTCAACCCCCACTCGGGAGATACGCAGTATTTT.

This clone was counted once. The chain has TRBV9 and TRBJ1-4, with 7 bases fitting TRBD1. Trimming cost V 5 bases and J 7 bases; bases outside gene matches: 14. This CDR3 comprises 16 residues. CDR1 is SGDLS and CDR2 is YYNGEE in the germline V gene. The CDR3 region is CASSNNRGSWGEKLFF. CDR3 DNA: TGTGCCAGCAGTAATAACAGGGGTTCATGGGGTGAAAAACTGTTTTTT.

V usage is TRBV6-5 and J usage is TRBJ2-1; 9 nucleotides match TRBD1. The CDR3 sequence is 15 residues long. Germline V lookup: CDR1 MNHEY, CDR2 SVGAGI. V lost 6 bases, J lost 5 bases, and 8 bases stayed unmatched. CDR3 nucleotides: TGTGCCAGCAGAACTGGGACAGGGTCCCACAATGAGCAGTTCTTC. Protein: CASRTGTGSHNEQFF.

This clone was observed a handful of times. J is TRBJ1-6 and V is TRBV6-5; D is perhaps TRBD1 (5 bases). CDR1 is MNHEY, CDR2 SVGAGI, per germline. V lost 6 bases and J lost 10, with 16 bases in between. The CDR3 runs to 14 residues. CDR3 loop: CASRIQVAGSPLHF. Here the CDR3 DNA reads TGTGCCAGCAGAATACAGGTCGCGGGCTCACCCCTCCACTTT.

The chain recombines TRBV4-1 with TRBJ2-7, with TRBD1 identical over 7 bases. The CDR3 contains 15 residues. The ends lost 1 base at V and 0 bases at J; junction bases unmatched: 3. Germline V lookup: CDR1 MGHRA, CDR2 YSYEKL. CDR3: CASSQADRLSYEQYF. Here the CDR3 DNA reads TGCGCCAGCAGCCAAGCGGACAGGCTCTCCTACGAGCAGTACTTC.

The gene calls are TRBV27 and TRBJ1-6, with D possibly TRBD1 on 5 matching bases. The CDR3 covers 16 residues. The V end lost 6 bases, the J end lost 7 bases, and 19 bases lay between the germline ends. Germline CDR1 is MNHEY and CDR2 is SMNVEV (reference sequence). The DNA of the CDR3 is TGTGCCAGCAGATCCCACCTGGGACGGACCAATTCACCCCTCCACTTT. It specifies CASRSHLGRTNSPLHF.

The chain uses TRBV2 and TRBJ2-5; 8 nucleotides agree with TRBD2. V was pared by 7 bases and J by 3 bases, with 4 bases of the junction left unmatched. This CDR3 contains 13 residues. Per germline, CDR1 SNHLY and CDR2 FYNNEI. The CDR3 sequence is CASIRGGEETQYF. The DNA of the CDR3 is TGTGCCAGCATCCGGGGGGGGGAAGAGACCCAGTACTTC.

This clone was seen many times. The V and J genes are TRBV6-4 and TRBJ1-1, with a tentative D call TRBD1 (5 bases). The CDR3 has 11 residues. V was clipped by 6 bases and J by 7 bases, with 9 bases between them. Germline lookup yields CDR1 MRHNA and CDR2 SNTAGT. Here the CDR3 reads CASRAGGEAFF. The CDR3 region has the DNA TGTGCCAGCAGGGCGGGGGGTGAAGCTTTCTTT.

This chain joins TRBV5-5 and TRBJ2-2; the D is unclear. The CDR3 covers 12 residues. Germline lookup yields CDR1 SGHKS and CDR2 YYEKEE (reference sequence). V lost 3 bases to trimming and J lost 4 bases, with 4 bases between them. The CDR3 DNA sequence: TGTGCCAGCAGCTGGGCCACCGGGGAGCTGTTTTTT. Protein product: CASSWATGELFF.

V is TRBV7-2 and J is TRBJ2-4; TRBD1 aligns across 8 bases. The CDR3 spans 16 residues. CDR1 is SGHTA and CDR2 is FQGNSA in the germline V gene. The J segment lost 3 bases and the V segment lost 5 bases, leaving 9 bases of the junction unmatched. CDR3 sequence: CASSGTGGSGKNIQYF. In DNA form, the CDR3 reads TGTGCCAGCAGCGGTACAGGGGGGAGCGGCAAAAACATTCAGTACTTC.

The chain couples TRBV20-1 to TRBJ1-5; perhaps TRBD1 as D (5 bases). Trimming took off 3 bases at V and 0 bases at J, with 21 bases between the two ends. Looked up from germline, CDR1 is DFQATT and CDR2 is SNEGSKA (reference sequence). CDR3 size: 18 residues. This CDR3 reads CSASKGLIRADSNQPQHF. Written as DNA, the CDR3 is TGCAGTGCTAGTAAGGGGTTGATTAGGGCGGATAGCAATCAGCCCCAGCATTTT.

The rearrangement joins TRBV19 to TRBJ2-5, with TRBD2 matching 8 bases. The CDR3 is 13 residues long. Germline lookup yields CDR1 LNHDA and CDR2 SQIVND (reference sequence). The trim removed 9 bases at V and 4 bases at J, leaving 7 bases unmatched. CDR3 nucleotide sequence: TGTGCCAGCGGGTCGGGGGGGGCAGAGACCCAGTACTTC. Amino acids: CASGSGGAETQYF.

The chain has TRBV13 and TRBJ2-7; tentatively, D is TRBD1 (6 bases). Germline CDR1 PRHDT, CDR2 FYEKMQ (reference sequence). This CDR3 is 14 amino acids long. The V and J ends lost 5 bases and 4 bases respectively, with 15 bases between them. The CDR3 reads CASSMTGTRYEQYF. The CDR3 DNA reads as TGTGCCAGCAGCATGACAGGAACCAGATACGAGCAGTACTTC. Full variable domain (remainder filled in from reference TRBV13 and TRBJ2-7): AAGVIQSPRHLIKEKRETATLKCYPIPRHDTVYWYQQGPGQDPQFLISFYEKMQSDKGSIPDRFSAQQFSDYHSELNMSSLELGDSALYFCASSMTGTRYEQYFGPGTRLTVT.

The chain employs TRBV24-1 and TRBJ2-7; possibly TRBD1 for D (5 bases). The CDR3 is 14 residues long. The V gene's germline CDR1 is KGHDR and CDR2 SFDVKD. Between the trimmed V and J ends, which lost 2 bases and 6 bases, there was a span of 13 bases. The CDR3 is CATSDSQQGSEQYF. CDR3 nucleotide sequence: TGTGCCACCAGTGATTCCCAGCAGGGAAGCGAGCAGTACTTC.

The chain links TRBV19 to TRBJ1-5, with 7 bases matching TRBD1. The CDR3 loop spans 15 amino acids. From germline, CDR1 is LNHDA and CDR2 SQIVND (reference sequence). Trimming cost V 1 base and J 6 bases; bases outside gene matches: 6. CDR3 residues: CASSIGQGGTQPQHF. The CDR3 DNA reads as TGTGCCAGTAGTATAGGTCAGGGGGGAACTCAGCCCCAGCATTTT.